The rows below give T cell receptor beta chains drawn from one sample of a study of brain T cells in children with intractable seizures. Using immunoSEQ multiplex PCR, the repertoire was profiled, and TCRdb retains in-frame clones only, with some absent. The sample holds hundreds of thousands of clones, 93% seen once. This sample comprised peripheral blood, obtained 4 to 5 months after surgery. Source of these receptors: a boy under two years old with tuberous sclerosis and intractable seizures. The CDR3 runs from the conserved cysteine through the conserved F or W. Fields, in order: V gene, clone size, J gene, CDR3 protein. Part of the rows lack a size; the others show once, few, many or a class for expanded clones.

TRBV29-1	NA	TRBJ1-3	CSVLDIGNTIYF
TRBV7-9	NA	TRBJ1-2	CASSETGNYGYTF
TRBV27	NA	TRBJ2-1	CASSLGLAGFEQFF
TRBV4-1	NA	TRBJ2-7	CASSPQLGNEQYF
TRBV4-1	NA	TRBJ2-7	CASSSGPPLAPSYEQYF
TRBV7-9	once	TRBJ2-1	CASSLPLYEQFF
TRBV30	NA	TRBJ2-1	CAWSVTWYNEQFF
TRBV19	NA	TRBJ1-2	CASSPESPRMYGYTF
TRBV30	NA	TRBJ2-1	CAWEPLRGGLNEQFF
TRBV14	NA	TRBJ1-3	CASSQDLTASGNTIYF
TRBV5-6	NA	TRBJ1-1	CASSFGPEGNTEAFF
TRBV3-1/TRBV3-2	NA	TRBJ2-3	CASSQETSTDTQYF
TRBV4-1	NA	TRBJ2-1	CASSLLQTANNEQFF
TRBV4-2	NA	TRBJ1-2	CASSQVRGAGANYGYTF
TRBV9	NA	TRBJ2-1	CASSPTPGSHEQFF
TRBV6-5	NA	TRBJ2-5	CASSPTGLEGTQYF
TRBV19	NA	TRBJ2-7	CASSGRGEQYF
TRBV11-2	NA	TRBJ1-1	CASSRGRVTEAFF
TRBV29-1	NA	TRBJ2-3	CSVEVDTQYF
TRBV4-1	NA	TRBJ1-5	CASSQEGYFYSNQPQHF
TRBV6-5	NA	TRBJ2-3	CASSSYDRESTDTQYF
TRBV12-3/TRBV12-4	few	TRBJ1-5	CASMEQGNQPQHF
TRBV2	NA	TRBJ2-1	CASSSDRAMGEQFF
TRBV24-1	NA	TRBJ2-1	CATSDPLAERYNEQFF
TRBV11-3	NA	TRBJ2-1	CASSLGQGVSYEQFF
TRBV5-1	NA	TRBJ2-5	CASSLEVLETQYF
TRBV9	NA	TRBJ2-7	CASSVYGSLDEQYF
TRBV7-9	NA	TRBJ2-5	CASSFGTSGRGVTQYF
TRBV10-3	NA	TRBJ2-2	CAIKTSQDTGELFF
TRBV19	NA	TRBJ1-5	CASSTGRNQPQHF
TRBV19	NA	TRBJ2-7	CASSMKALAYEQYF
TRBV19	NA	TRBJ2-5	CASRPGQGVEETQYF
TRBV4-2	once	TRBJ1-2	CASSPQCGRENVYGYTF
TRBV5-6	NA	TRBJ1-2	CASSTGTGIIGYTF
TRBV14	NA	TRBJ2-3	CASSHRHPSTDTQYF
TRBV6-5	NA	TRBJ2-3	CASRRLAGGTDTQYF
TRBV20-1	NA	TRBJ1-2	CSASHRVDYGYTF
TRBV9	NA	TRBJ2-4	CASSEGQGARNIQYF